This T cell receptor beta chain was retrieved from a study of post-analysis software for immune sequencing data (dated by TCRdb to the mid-2010s). Describing the broader study: The recorded disease courses included relapsing-remitting, secondary progressive and progressive-relapsing multiple sclerosis, and some patients had no subtype annotation. A subset of samples was prepared in parallel using single-end sample barcoding, then pooled and co-amplified after Illumina adapter ligation. The patient repertoires were compared against more than 10 previously published healthy control repertoires obtained from donors aged about 6 to 25 years. The research as a whole found: Patients showed significantly higher frequencies than controls for about 5 TRBV segments, among them TRBV5-6, TRBV5-1 and TRBV20-1. When samples were clustered directly using the F measure, samples prepared in the same batch co-clustered strongly, which prompted a batch-effect correction. Compared with controls, multiple sclerosis patients had significantly lower normalized Chao1 diversity, a finding suggesting substantial peripheral T-cell clonal expansion. The control group was slightly older than the multiple sclerosis patient group.

The method was PCR. Sequencing was performed on an Illumina HiSeq 2500. To reduce PCR and sequencing biases, unique molecular identifiers were incorporated into the TCR beta cDNA libraries. Roughly 500,000 cDNA molecules were obtained per 1 to 10 million input T cells, so each molecule approximated one T cell. The patient libraries were prepared and sequenced using the same protocol as the earlier healthy control dataset. Samples belonging to the same batch were prepared together, multiplexed and sequenced on a shared HiSeq lane. Regarding the original processing steps: Raw barcoded reads were processed with MIGEC, and single-read molecular identifier groups were discarded before consensus assembly and CDR3 extraction. VDJtools was used for post-analysis of the clonotype tables, with diversity normalized by down-sampling every dataset to the smallest sample size. In repertoire overlap clustering, CDR3 amino acid sequences, but not nucleotide sequences, were matched to correct batch-related cross-sample contamination. TCRdb itself trimmed the public reads at Q25 with fastp, ran MiXCR and retained productive beta chains. Identical CDR3 proteins give one entry, which carries the most common genes and DNA. What appears here as the V and J calls and clone size reflects TCRdb's work, not the paper's. In all, the sample holds 600,000 to 700,000 distinct CDR3 sequences, and approximately 59% of those were seen once. 11% of the sample is in the top ten clones.

Taken from the germline V gene, the CDR1 and CDR2 loops are SNHLY and FYNNEI. Including the terminal cysteine and phenylalanine, the CDR3 comprises 14 residues. Only the CDR3 region is kept as DNA, spanning 42 bases read in frame from base 1. This clonotype was seen a single time. Which antigen it targets is not known. An end of the junction differs from the germline gene, which may be a read error. TCR beta repertoires were profiled from peripheral blood of roughly 13 young patients with multiple sclerosis to demonstrate the VDJtools post-analysis software. The multiple sclerosis patients were children and adolescents ranging in age from roughly 6 to 16 years.

The receptor's source is a girl aged 2 to 9 with multiple sclerosis. The receptor chain draws on TRBV2 and TRBJ1-2; the D gene cannot be named for sure. Input material: blood. The CDR3: CASPLTVTNYGYTF. The base sequence is TGCGCCAGCCCTTTGACGGTCACTAACTATGGCTACACCTTC.